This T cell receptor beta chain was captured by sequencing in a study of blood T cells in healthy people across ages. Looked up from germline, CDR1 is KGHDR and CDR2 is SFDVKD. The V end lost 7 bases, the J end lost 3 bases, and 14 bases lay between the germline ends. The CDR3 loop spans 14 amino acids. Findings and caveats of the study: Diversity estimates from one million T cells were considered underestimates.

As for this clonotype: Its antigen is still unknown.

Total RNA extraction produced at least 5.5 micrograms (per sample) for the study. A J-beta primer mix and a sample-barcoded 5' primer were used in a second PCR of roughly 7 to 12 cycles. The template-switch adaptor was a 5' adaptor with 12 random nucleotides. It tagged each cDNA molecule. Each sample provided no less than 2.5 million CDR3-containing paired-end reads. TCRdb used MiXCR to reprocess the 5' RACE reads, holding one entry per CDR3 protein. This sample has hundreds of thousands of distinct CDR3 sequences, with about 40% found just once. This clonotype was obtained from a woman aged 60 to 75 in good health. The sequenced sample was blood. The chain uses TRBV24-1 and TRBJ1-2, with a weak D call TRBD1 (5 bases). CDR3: CATSRDPDDYGYTF. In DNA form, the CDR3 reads TGTGCCACCAGCCGGGACCCTGATGACTATGGCTACACCTTC.